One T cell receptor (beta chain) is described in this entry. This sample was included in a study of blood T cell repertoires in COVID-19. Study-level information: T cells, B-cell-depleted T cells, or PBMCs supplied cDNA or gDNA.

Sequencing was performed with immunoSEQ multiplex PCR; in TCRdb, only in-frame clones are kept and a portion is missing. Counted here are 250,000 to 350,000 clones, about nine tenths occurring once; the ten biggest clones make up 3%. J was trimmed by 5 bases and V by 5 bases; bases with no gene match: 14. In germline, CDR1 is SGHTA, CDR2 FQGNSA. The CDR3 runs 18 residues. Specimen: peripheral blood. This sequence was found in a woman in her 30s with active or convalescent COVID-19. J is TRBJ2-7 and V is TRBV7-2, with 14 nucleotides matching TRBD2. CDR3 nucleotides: TGTGCCAGCAGCCCCAGACTAGCGGGGGGGCCGATTCTGGACGAGCAGTACTTC. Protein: CASSPRLAGGPILDEQYF.